This TCR beta chain was found in a study of T cell repertoires in cytomegalovirus infection. This clonotype was seen more than once but under ten times. What it recognizes is unknown. TCRdb re-analysed the reads in MiXCR, keeping a single row per CDR3 protein. The table records some 800,000 distinct CDR3 sequences, around 29% of them present only once. With V trimmed by 3 bases and J by 7 bases, 9 bases remained unmatched. This CDR3 comprises 15 residues. CDR1 SEHNR and CDR2 FQNEAQ come from the germline V gene (reference sequence). This chain uses TRBV7-9 with TRBJ2-3; 8 bases line up with TRBD2. The sample here was cultured CD8+ T cells from PBMCs, taken from culture after CMV antigen stimulation. This TCR derives from a human donor in good health (CMV status not recorded). Some clones in this sample may be carry-over from other donors' samples. The CDR3 is CASSFPGGGLNTQYF. CDR3 nucleotides: TGTGCCAGCAGCTTCCCGGGCGGGGGGCTAAATACGCAGTATTTT.